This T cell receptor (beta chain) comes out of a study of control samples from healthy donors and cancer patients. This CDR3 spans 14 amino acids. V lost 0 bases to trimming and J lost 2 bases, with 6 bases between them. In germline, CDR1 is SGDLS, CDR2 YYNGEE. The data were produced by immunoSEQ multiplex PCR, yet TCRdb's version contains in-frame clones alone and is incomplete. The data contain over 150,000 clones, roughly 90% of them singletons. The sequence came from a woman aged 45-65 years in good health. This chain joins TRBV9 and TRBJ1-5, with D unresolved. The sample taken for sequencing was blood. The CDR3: CASSVGVGNQPQHF. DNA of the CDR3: TGTGCCAGCAGCGTAGGGGTAGGCAATCAGCCCCAGCATTTT.